This T cell receptor beta chain was retrieved from a study of T-cell reconstitution after alpha-beta-depleted transplantation in children. Study findings and constraints: It was newly produced T cells that mostly accounted for T-cell counts and diversity one year after transplant. There were some patients whose high TCRbeta diversity at day 60 came from surviving recipient T cells and thymic progenitors. About two months after transplant, alpha-beta T cells reportedly came from several hundred expanded graft clones.

Comment on this clonotype: Its specificity is unknown.

Unique molecular identifiers tagged the TCRbeta library. TCRdb processed the PCR reads anew with MiXCR; each CDR3 protein has one entry. The sample gives 780,000 or so distinct CDR3 sequences, 16% of which show up once; 5% is in the top ten. There are 15 residues in the CDR3. Trimming took 2 bases from V and 9 from J, leaving 20 bases between them. Germline V gene data show CDR1 as SGHVS and CDR2 as FQNEAQ. The sequenced sample was PBMCs, mostly from graft donor cells, obtained 360 days after TCRalphabeta/CD19-depleted stem cell transplant. This sequence was found in a male patient between 10 and 17 years old who had a stem cell transplant for acute lymphoblastic leukemia, so the T cells may come from the graft donor. The gene calls are TRBV7-8 and TRBJ2-7; TRBD1 might be the D (8 bases). The CDR3 loop is CASSLWEGPTGGQYF. CDR3 sequence (DNA): TGTGCCAGCAGCTTATGGGAGGGGCCCACAGGGGGGCAGTACTTC.